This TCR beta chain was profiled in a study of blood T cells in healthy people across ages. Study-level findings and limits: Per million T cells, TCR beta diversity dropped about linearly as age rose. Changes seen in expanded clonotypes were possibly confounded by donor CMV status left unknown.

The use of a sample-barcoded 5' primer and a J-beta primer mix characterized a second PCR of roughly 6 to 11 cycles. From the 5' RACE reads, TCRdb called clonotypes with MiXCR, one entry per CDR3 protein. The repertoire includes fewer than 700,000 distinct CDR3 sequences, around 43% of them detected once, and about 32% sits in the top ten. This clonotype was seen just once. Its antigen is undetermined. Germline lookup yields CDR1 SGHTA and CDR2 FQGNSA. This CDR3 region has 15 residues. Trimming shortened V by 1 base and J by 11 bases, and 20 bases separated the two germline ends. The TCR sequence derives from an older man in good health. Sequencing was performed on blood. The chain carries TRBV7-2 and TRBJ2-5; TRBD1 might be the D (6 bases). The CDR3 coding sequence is TGTGCCAGCAGCTTAGGAGCCCTGGGGGACAATGAGCAGTACTTC. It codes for CASSLGALGDNEQYF. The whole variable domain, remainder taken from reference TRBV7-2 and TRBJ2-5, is GAGVSQSPSNKVTEKGKDVELRCDPISGHTALYWYRQSLGQGLEFLIYFQGNSAPDKSGLPSDRFSAERTGGSVSTLTIQRTQQEDSAVYLCASSLGALGDNEQYFGPGTRLLVL.